This T cell receptor (beta chain) was sequenced during a study of T cell repertoires in cytomegalovirus infection. Looking at the study overall: Indications of both CMV infection and matching HLA type were provided by public TCR beta signatures. Notes on the study in general: Clonotypes of TCR beta that were HLA-C-restricted and CMV-specific dominated the ex vivo response.

Comments on this clonotype: Its cognate antigen is unknown.

The CDR3 has 18 amino acids. The germline V gene encodes CDR1 SGHAT and CDR2 FQNNGV. After removal of 0 bases from V and 4 bases from J, the junction contained 8 bases not matched to a gene. TCRdb passed the reads through MiXCR, listing each CDR3 protein once. The sample carries 200,000 to 250,000 distinct CDR3 sequences, 35% to 40% recorded once. The specimen was CD8+ T cells from cultured PBMCs, collected from culture after CMV antigen stimulation. The V gene is TRBV11-2, the J gene TRBJ2-1; the match to TRBD2 covers 11 bases. The clonotype was recovered from a human donor in good health (CMV status not recorded). Some clones in this sample may be carry-over from other donors' samples. The CDR3 here is CASSLDLAGGAFYNEQFF. CDR3 coding DNA: TGTGCCAGCAGCTTAGATCTAGCGGGGGGTGCTTTTTACAATGAGCAGTTCTTC.